Below are 11 T cell receptor beta chains sequenced from a single sample in a study of shared clonotypes between healthy human individuals. Repertoires were generated with immunoSEQ multiplex PCR, while TCRdb's copy carries only in-frame clones and drops some. Among about 460,000 clones listed, roughly three quarters were seen once. The sample taken for sequencing was PBMCs. The receptors were gathered from a woman aged 40 to 49 in good health. Some clones in this sample may be carry-over from other donors' samples.

This chain connects TRBV9 to TRBJ1-1, with D unclear. This CDR3 contains 14 residues. Trimming took off 3 bases at V and 1 base at J, with 10 bases between the two ends. Germline V CDR1 and CDR2: SGDLS, YYNGEE. The CDR3 here is CASSDGFWNTEAFF. In DNA, the CDR3 is TGTGCCAGCAGCGACGGCTTCTGGAACACTGAAGCTTTCTTT. The full variable domain, with the rest looked up from reference TRBV9 and TRBJ1-1, is DSGVTQTPKHLITATGQRVTLRCSPRSGDLSVYWYQQSLDQGLQFLIQYYNGEERAKGNILERFSAQQFPDLHSELNLSSLELGDSALYFCASSDGFWNTEAFFGQGTRLTVV.

This clone was seen once. The junction shows a germline mismatch at one end, possibly a read error. V and J are TRBV15 and TRBJ2-7; D remains unclear. The length of the CDR3 is 14 residues. The germline V gene encodes CDR1 LNHNV and CDR2 YYDKDF (reference sequence). The CDR3 region is CATGRGRVGYEQYF. CDR3 coding DNA: TGTGCCACCGGCAGAGGCAGAGTAGGCTACGAGCAGTACTTC. Combining the CDR3 with reference TRBV15 and TRBJ2-7 gives the whole variable domain DAMVIQNPRYQVTQFGKPVTLSCSQTLNHNVMYWYQQKSSQAPKLLFHYYDKDFNNEADTPDNFQSRRPNTSFCFLDIRSPGLGDTAMYLCATGRGRVGYEQYFGPGTRLTVT.

The CDR3: CASSQERFSGRGYGETQYF. CDR3 sequence (DNA): TGCGCCAGCAGCCAAGAGCGGTTTTCGGGGAGAGGCTATGGGGAGACCCAGTACTTC. The chain links TRBV4-1 to TRBJ2-5, with D perhaps TRBD2 (5 bases). V was shortened by 0 bases and J by 5 bases, with 25 bases between the two germline ends. The V gene's germline CDR1 is MGHRA and CDR2 YSYEKL. This CDR3 region has 19 residues.

For this clone: A far larger clone is one nucleotide away, so this likely arose from a read error. The same CDR3 is also encoded by other DNA sequences in this sample. This chain uses TRBV5-1 with TRBJ2-3; D gene ambiguous. Germline V CDR1 and CDR2: SGHRS, YFSETQ. CDR3 size: 13 residues. CDR3 bases: TGTGCCAGCAGCTTGACAATCACAGATACGCAGTATTTT. Translated, it gives CASSLTITDTQYF.

With respect to this clone: One base away lies a much larger clone, so this may be a sequencing read error. Distinct nucleotide sequences in the sample also encode this CDR3. The chain combines TRBV7-2 with TRBJ1-5; no firm D call. This CDR3 region has 15 residues. V was pared by 2 bases and J by 7 bases, with 15 bases between. CDR1 and CDR2 (germline): SGHTA, FQGNSA. The CDR3 DNA reads as TGTGCCAGCAGCTTAAACCGCGGGTTGAGCCAGCCCCAGCATTTT. Translation gives CASSLNRGLSQPQHF.

The chain carries TRBV7-9 and TRBJ2-5; D is ambiguous. Germline assignment: CDR1 SEHNR and CDR2 FQNEAQ (reference sequence). The CDR3 is 14 residues long. V lost 4 bases to trimming and J lost 4 bases, with 13 bases between them. CDR3 sequence reads: CASSSDPLGETQYF. As DNA, the CDR3 is TGTGCCAGCAGCTCGGACCCTCTCGGAGAGACCCAGTACTTC.

As concerns this clone: This may stem from a read error, because a much larger clone lies one nucleotide away. The same CDR3 arises from other DNA sequences in this sample as well. The chain uses TRBV5-8 and TRBJ2-6; TRBD2 matches at 7 bases. The length of the CDR3 is 17 residues. CDR1 is SGHTS, CDR2 YDEGEE, per germline. In DNA form, the CDR3 reads TGTGCCAGCAGCGCGGGACTACCGTCCTCTGGGGCCAACGTCCTGACCTTC. Translated: CASSAGLPSSGANVLTF. The full variable domain, in which reference TRBV5-8 and TRBJ2-6 provide the parts outside the CDR3, is EAGVTQSPTHLIKTRGQQATLRCSPISGHTSVYWYQQALGLGLQFLLWYDEGEERNRGNFPPRFSGRQFPNYSSELNVNALELEDSALYLCASSAGLPSSGANVLTFGAGSRLTVL.

A word on this clone: A far bigger clonotype differs at one base, so this is likely a read error. The CDR3 does not end in the conserved phenylalanine or tryptophan, so this is likely a read error. V and J are TRBV30 and TRBJ1-1; D call uncertain. Germline loops: CDR1 GTSNPN, CDR2 SVGIG (reference sequence). The CDR3 spans 13 residues. Trimming stripped 5 bases from V and 1 base from J, with 11 bases between. The CDR3 bases are TGTGCCTGGGACCGTAATGAGAACACTGAAGCTTTCCTT. Translation gives CAWDRNENTEAFL.

The J gene is TRBJ1-3, the V gene TRBV4-3, with D hard to call. The CDR3 runs 16 residues. V dropped 3 bases and J dropped 0 bases, with 12 bases sitting between them. CDR1 is LGHNA and CDR2 is YSLEER in the germline V gene. CDR3 protein: CASSQIGSVSGNTIYF. The CDR3 DNA sequence: TGCGCCAGCAGCCAGATAGGCTCGGTCTCTGGAAACACCATATATTTT.

V gene TRBV5-1 combines with J gene TRBJ2-7; D possibly uses TRBD1 or TRBD2 (5 bases each). Between the trimmed V and J ends, which lost 5 bases and 3 bases, there was a span of 12 bases. The germline CDR1 and CDR2 sequences are SGHRS and YFSETQ. This CDR3 spans 13 amino acids. In DNA, the CDR3 is TGCGCCAGCAGTCACGGGACGAACTACGAGCAGTACTTC. Translated: CASSHGTNYEQYF.

Details on this clone: A read error likely explains this, since a far larger clone differs by one base. The CDR3 coding sequence is TGTGCCAGCAGGGCGGACGGGGGCTCTGAAGCTTTCTTT. It codes for CASRADGGSEAFF. V gene TRBV2 combines with J gene TRBJ1-1; D may be TRBD1 (6 bases). Looked up from germline, CDR1 is SNHLY and CDR2 is FYNNEI. V lost 6 bases to trimming and J lost 6 bases, with 14 bases between them. CDR3 size: 13 residues.